Presented here are 20 T cell receptor beta chains from one specimen sequenced in a study of CD8 T cells in ankylosing spondylitis. These receptors' targets are unknown. General study findings and limits: Made up of about eight highly homologous variants, a TCR beta motif appeared characteristic of ankylosing spondylitis blood.

TCRdb recomputed calls from the 5' RACE reads with MiXCR, one row per CDR3 protein. The sample carries under 950,000 distinct CDR3 sequences, 15% to 20% recorded once. The sequenced sample consisted of blood, either unsorted or a sorted T cell fraction (not recorded which). All receptors derive from a male donor with ankylosing spondylitis.

The CDR3 sequence is CAISDSPIAGGETQYF. Here the CDR3 DNA reads TGTGCCATCAGTGATTCCCCGATAGCGGGGGGGGAGACCCAGTACTTC. This sequence joins TRBV10-3 and TRBJ2-5; 11 positions match TRBD2. CDR3 length: 16 amino acids. The ends lost 3 bases at V and 5 bases at J; junction bases unmatched: 8. Germline-derived CDR1 and CDR2 are ENHRY and SYGVKD.

This clonotype was recorded a few times. J is TRBJ2-5 and V is TRBV5-1; no reliable D call. The V end lost 1 base, the J end lost 2 bases, and 6 bases lay between the germline ends. This CDR3 has 13 amino acids. Germline V gene lookup returns CDR1 SGHRS and CDR2 YFSETQ. DNA for the CDR3: TGCGCCAGCAGCTTGAGCTTGCAAGAGACCCAGTACTTC. It specifies CASSLSLQETQYF.

The chain uses TRBV6-2 or TRBV6-3 and TRBJ1-5; TRBD1 matches 7 bases. V lost 5 bases to trimming and J lost 5 bases; unmatched junction nucleotides: 9. CDR3 length equals 15 residues. Germline CDR1 MNHEY, CDR2 SVGEGT. The CDR3 reads CASSPDGTVYQPQHF. CDR3 in DNA: TGTGCCAGCAGTCCCGACGGGACAGTTTATCAGCCCCAGCATTTT.

The sample holds a few counts of this clonotype. The V and J genes are TRBV4-3 and TRBJ2-7; 7 nucleotides align to TRBD1. This CDR3 region has 17 residues. Germline assignment: CDR1 LGHNA and CDR2 YSLEER. With V trimmed by 0 bases and J by 2 bases, 10 bases remained unmatched. The CDR3 here is CASSQDYRTGLPYEQYF. CDR3 bases: TGCGCCAGCAGCCAAGATTATCGGACAGGACTCCCCTACGAGCAGTACTTC.

This clonotype came up a few times. This sequence joins TRBV10-3 and TRBJ1-1; 10 positions match TRBD1. This CDR3 spans 14 amino acids. With V trimmed by 5 bases and J by 5 bases, 5 bases remained unmatched. Germline CDR1 is ENHRY and CDR2 is SYGVKD. In DNA, the CDR3 is TGTGCCATCAGTACGACAGGGGGCCGGACTGAAGCTTTCTTT. Its translation: CAISTTGGRTEAFF.

This chain connects TRBV12-3 or TRBV12-4 to TRBJ1-2, with 8 bases identical to TRBD1. The CDR3 sequence is 15 residues long. The J segment lost 8 bases and the V segment lost 3 bases, leaving 11 bases of the junction unmatched. The CDR3 nucleotides are TGTGCCAGCAGTTTCCCCCAGGGGGCGGTGAGCGGCTACACCTTC. Its protein is CASSFPQGAVSGYTF.

The rearrangement joins TRBV11-1 to TRBJ1-2; 7 positions agree with TRBD1. V shed 5 bases, J shed 5 bases, and the junction held 14 bases outside the gene matches. This CDR3 spans 16 amino acids. CDR1 SGHAT and CDR2 FQDESV come from the germline V gene (reference sequence). The CDR3 protein is CASSPAGEGAGYGYTF. The CDR3 DNA is TGTGCCAGCAGCCCCGCCGGAGAGGGGGCAGGGTATGGCTACACCTTC. The variable domain in full, completed from reference TRBV11-1 and TRBJ1-2, reads EAEVAQSPRYKITEKSQAVAFWCDPISGHATLYWYRQILGQGPELLVQFQDESVVDDSQLPKDRFSAERLKGVDSTLKIQPAELGDSAMYLCASSPAGEGAGYGYTFGSGTRLTVV.

The CDR3 nucleotides read TGTGCCAGCAGTTTCGGTCTAGCGGGAGGGCCGACCTCCTACGAGCAGTACTTC. Translation gives CASSFGLAGGPTSYEQYF. The rearrangement joins TRBV27 to TRBJ2-7, with TRBD2 matching 12 bases. Trimming at V came to 3 bases and at J to 0 bases, leaving 9 bases not matched to a gene. The CDR3 covers 18 residues. Germline V gives CDR1 MNHEY, CDR2 SMNVEV (reference sequence).

This chain connects TRBV11-2 to TRBJ1-4, with D tentatively TRBD1 (5 bases). With 1 base removed from V and 0 bases from J, the gap between germline ends came to 9 bases. CDR1 SGHAT and CDR2 FQNNGV come from the germline V gene. The CDR3 contains 16 residues. The CDR3 nucleotides read TGTGCCAGCAGCTTAGGCACAGGTTCAACTAATGAAAAACTGTTTTTT. Translation gives CASSLGTGSTNEKLFF. Using reference TRBV11-2 and TRBJ1-4 for the parts outside the CDR3, the full variable domain is EAGVAQSPRYKIIEKRQSVAFWCNPISGHATLYWYQQILGQGPKLLIQFQNNGVVDDSQLPKDRFSAERLKGVDSTLKIQPAKLEDSAVYLCASSLGTGSTNEKLFFGSGTQLSVL.

As for this clonotype: This could be a read error, since a much larger clone is one nucleotide away. V usage is TRBV12-3 or TRBV12-4 and J usage is TRBJ2-3; D call uncertain. This CDR3 region has 15 residues. V gave up 5 bases and J gave up 0 bases, with 12 bases separating them. CDR3 DNA sequence: TGTGCCAGCAGTGCCCGGAAAGGTAGCACAGATACGCAGTATTTT. Protein sequence: CASSARKGSTDTQYF.

This clonotype was counted a few times. The chain has TRBV28 and TRBJ1-2; D ambiguous. V lost 10 bases to trimming and J lost 3 bases, with 9 bases between them. Germline lookup yields CDR1 MDHEN and CDR2 SYDVKM. The length of the CDR3 is 11 residues. Here the CDR3 reads CATGVDYGYTF. CDR3 nucleotides: TGTGCCACCGGCGTGGACTATGGCTACACCTTC.

This clonotype was detected only a few times. V usage is TRBV7-8 and J usage is TRBJ2-7; a weak D match, TRBD2 (6 bases). Germline V gene lookup returns CDR1 SGHVS and CDR2 FQNEAQ. Trimming pared 5 bases from V and 0 bases from J, leaving 14 bases between. This CDR3 is 15 amino acids long. This CDR3 is CASSGGVFGSYEQYF. As DNA, the CDR3 is TGTGCCAGCAGCGGAGGGGTGTTTGGCTCCTACGAGCAGTACTTC.

The table lists this clonotype with many counts. This sequence joins TRBV5-1 and TRBJ1-3; D not resolved. Trimming took off 0 bases at V and 0 bases at J, with 7 bases between the two ends. This CDR3 has 15 residues. The germline V gene has CDR1 SGHRS and CDR2 YFSETQ. The CDR3 DNA sequence: TGCGCCAGCAGCTTGGGGTCAGCCTCTGGAAACACCATATATTTT. Amino acid sequence: CASSLGSASGNTIYF. The full variable domain, with the rest looked up from reference TRBV5-1 and TRBJ1-3, is KAGVTQTPRYLIKTRGQQVTLSCSPISGHRSVSWYQQTPGQGLQFLFEYFSETQRNKGNFPGRFSGRQFSNSRSEMNVSTLELGDSALYLCASSLGSASGNTIYFGEGSWLTVV.

This clonotype was seen more than once but under ten times. For the CDR3, the DNA is TGCGCCAGCAGCTTGGAGGGGCTCTCGAATGAAAAACTGTTTTTT. Translating it yields CASSLEGLSNEKLFF. The chain combines TRBV5-1 with TRBJ1-4, with D perhaps matching TRBD1 (5 bases). The V gene lost 0 bases and the J gene lost 5 bases, with 11 bases spanning the gap. The germline V gene has CDR1 SGHRS and CDR2 YFSETQ. The length of the CDR3 is 15 residues.

A few counts support this clonotype. The chain couples TRBV9 to TRBJ1-1; D is possibly TRBD1 (5 bases). This CDR3 is built from 15 residues. The V and J ends lost 4 bases and 10 bases respectively, with 23 bases between them. Germline CDR1 reads SGDLS; CDR2 reads YYNGEE. The CDR3 is CASSSGTLAPFGAFF. As DNA, the CDR3 is TGTGCCAGCAGCTCGGGGACGCTCGCCCCCTTTGGAGCTTTCTTT.

This clonotype was detected only a few times. The rearrangement uses TRBV5-5 and TRBJ2-5; TRBD1 agrees at 11 bases. In germline, CDR1 is SGHKS, CDR2 YYEKEE (reference sequence). This CDR3 has 15 amino acids. V lost 3 bases and J lost 1; bases outside the gene matches: 2. The CDR3 spells CASSWTGGSQETQYF. Here the CDR3 DNA reads TGTGCCAGCAGCTGGACAGGGGGCTCCCAAGAGACCCAGTACTTC.

There are a few counts of this clonotype. This chain joins TRBV28 and TRBJ2-7; D possibly uses TRBD1 or TRBD2 (5 bases each). The CDR3 extends over 14 amino acids. The V gene lost 3 bases and the J gene lost 3 bases, with 12 bases spanning the gap. Per the germline V gene, CDR1 is MDHEN and CDR2 is SYDVKM. In nucleotides, the CDR3 is TGTGCCAGCAGTTTGCTCGGGGCCTACTACGAGCAGTACTTC. As protein: CASSLLGAYYEQYF.

This clonotype was detected a few times. Here the CDR3 reads CASSLGDGAGKLFF. CDR3 DNA: TGCGCCAGCAGCTTGGGAGACGGAGCTGGAAAACTGTTTTTT. The chain couples TRBV5-1 to TRBJ1-4, with D unclear. Germline V gene data show CDR1 as SGHRS and CDR2 as YFSETQ. Deletions cut 0 bases from V and 10 bases from J, with 13 bases between. The CDR3 has 14 residues.

CDR3 sequence reads: CASSLANRDQEQYF. CDR3 bases: TGTGCCAGCAGCTTAGCCAACAGGGATCAAGAGCAGTACTTC. The rearrangement links TRBV11-2 to TRBJ2-7; D is perhaps TRBD1 (6 bases). CDR1 SGHAT and CDR2 FQNNGV come from the germline V gene. The CDR3 loop spans 14 amino acids. The ends were cut back, 1 base at V and 7 bases at J, with 14 bases in the middle. Variable domain in full (rest from reference TRBV11-2 and TRBJ2-7): EAGVAQSPRYKIIEKRQSVAFWCNPISGHATLYWYQQILGQGPKLLIQFQNNGVVDDSQLPKDRFSAERLKGVDSTLKIQPAKLEDSAVYLCASSLANRDQEQYFGPGTRLTVT.

This clonotype was seen more than once but under ten times. CDR3 in amino acids: CASSLGAGGSAINSPLHF. In DNA, the CDR3 is TGTGCCAGCAGCTTAGGCGCGGGGGGTTCAGCAATTAATTCACCCCTCCACTTT. The chain uses TRBV11-1 and TRBJ1-6; perhaps TRBD1 as D (5 bases). Looked up from germline, CDR1 is SGHAT and CDR2 is FQDESV (reference sequence). The CDR3 totals 18 residues. Deletions cut 1 base from V and 6 bases from J, with 19 bases between.